The entry below gives a single T cell receptor (beta chain) sequence along with its context. What it recognizes is unknown. A 5'RACE reaction primed in the constant segment made cDNA libraries of TCR alpha and TCR beta, and these carried sample barcodes and UMIs. TCRdb fed the 5' RACE reads into MiXCR, producing one record per CDR3 protein. The data show about 400,000 distinct CDR3 sequences, with about 25% seen just once and around 13% held by the top ten. This sample stems from a study of T-cell memory formation after mild COVID-19. Study information: Each donor largely had its own TCR clusters. Overall study findings and caveats: CD4+ clones that contracted lay mainly in CM and EM; CD8+ ones lay in EMRA.

V gave up 6 bases and J gave up 10 bases; unmatched junction bases: 4. Germline lookup yields CDR1 MNHEY and CDR2 SVGAGI. The CDR3 has 11 amino acids. The V and J genes are TRBV6-5 and TRBJ1-1, with 8 bases lining up with TRBD1. What was sequenced was PBMCs or a T cell subset sorted from them (not recorded which). This TCR derives from an adult woman who had mild COVID-19 (a few samples of this study predate the infection). Cell type and time point are not known. The CDR3 loop is CASREGQGAFF. The CDR3 nucleotides are TGTGCCAGCAGAGAAGGACAGGGAGCTTTCTTT.